The next 17 T cell receptor beta chains were all read from a single sample in a study of cytomegalovirus exposure and HLA in healthy donors. 60 Vbeta and 13 Jbeta primers were used in PCR. TCRdb keeps only in-frame clones here, not all; method: immunoSEQ multiplex PCR. This sample's clone table lists about 70,000 clones. Specimen: PBMCs. The receptors come from a female donor in good health and CMV-seropositive.

This chain joins TRBV4-1 and TRBJ2-1; 8 nucleotides align to TRBD2. The CDR3 contains 15 residues. The germline gives CDR1 MGHRA, CDR2 YSYEKL. Trimming at V came to 4 bases and at J to 6 bases, leaving 8 bases not matched to a gene. CDR3: CASSPGLAPTNEQFF. Here the CDR3 DNA reads TGCGCCAGCAGCCCCGGACTAGCTCCCACCAATGAGCAGTTCTTC.

As for this clone: Mismatch with germline at one junction end may stem from a read error. The chain couples TRBV7-8 to TRBJ2-7; 8 bases agree with TRBD2. This CDR3 is 14 amino acids long. CDR1 SGHVS and CDR2 FQNEAQ come from the germline V gene. As DNA, the CDR3 is TGTGCCAGCATCTTAGGGACTAGTGGGTACGAGCAGTACTTC. Its translation is CASILGTSGYEQYF.

This chain links TRBV15 with TRBJ1-1, with TRBD1 matching 7 bases. CDR1 is LNHNV and CDR2 is YYDKDF in the germline V gene (reference sequence). V shed 1 base, J shed 10 bases, and the junction held 3 bases outside the gene matches. The CDR3 spans 12 residues. This CDR3 is CATSRGQGSAFF. The CDR3 region has the DNA TGTGCCACCAGCAGAGGACAGGGCTCAGCTTTCTTT.

This chain uses TRBV4-1 with TRBJ2-1, with 7 bases matching TRBD2. The trim removed 7 bases at V and 6 bases at J, leaving 15 bases unmatched. The germline gives CDR1 MGHRA, CDR2 YSYEKL. This CDR3 has 16 residues. The CDR3 DNA sequence: TGCGCCAGCACCATCGGACTAGAGCGGGAAGGCAATGAGCAGTTCTTC. Its translation is CASTIGLEREGNEQFF.

The CDR3, as DNA: TGTGCCACCAGCATCGGACAGGAGACCACAGATACGCAGTATTTT. Its protein is CATSIGQETTDTQYF. J is TRBJ2-3 and V is TRBV15, with 7 bases aligning to TRBD1. V lost 4 bases, J lost 2 bases, and 6 bases stayed unmatched. Germline lookup yields CDR1 LNHNV and CDR2 YYDKDF (reference sequence). The CDR3 is made up of 15 amino acids.

The chain has TRBV7-2 and TRBJ2-1, with 9 bases fitting TRBD2. The CDR3 contains 16 residues. Germline values: CDR1 SGHTA, CDR2 FQGNSA. Germline trimming cut 5 bases from V and 5 bases from J; bases unmatched to any gene: 10. The CDR3 nucleotides read TGTGCCAGCAGCCCACGAAGCGGGGGGTCTGACAATGAGCAGTTCTTC. Translated, it gives CASSPRSGGSDNEQFF.

V usage is TRBV9 and J usage is TRBJ2-7; 10 positions match TRBD2. Germline CDR1 reads SGDLS; CDR2 reads YYNGEE. This CDR3 spans 16 amino acids. The junction had 9 bases not matched to a gene; V was cut back by 3 bases and J by 3 bases. The CDR3 spells CASSAGRTSGLYEQYF. The CDR3 DNA is TGTGCCAGCAGCGCTGGAAGGACTAGCGGTCTCTACGAGCAGTACTTC.

The chain employs TRBV27 and TRBJ1-1; D is perhaps TRBD1 (5 bases). This CDR3 is built from 14 residues. Germline loops: CDR1 MNHEY, CDR2 SMNVEV (reference sequence). V was trimmed by 6 bases and J by 4 bases, leaving 15 bases between them. Here the CDR3 reads CASRQDSLGTEAFF. For the CDR3, the DNA is TGTGCCAGCAGACAAGACAGTCTCGGCACTGAAGCTTTCTTT.

This chain connects TRBV6-5 to TRBJ2-2, with D tentatively TRBD1 (6 bases). Germline lookup yields CDR1 MNHEY and CDR2 SVGAGI. The CDR3 consists of 14 residues. Trimming pared 6 bases from V and 6 bases from J, leaving 14 bases between. CDR3 nucleotides: TGTGCCAGCAGGCCGGGACATTTTGCCGGGGAGCTGTTTTTT. Translating it yields CASRPGHFAGELFF.

The V gene is TRBV4-1, the J gene TRBJ1-1; D ambiguous. Per the germline V gene, CDR1 is MGHRA and CDR2 is YSYEKL. V shed 5 bases and J shed 3 bases, with 7 bases lying between them. The CDR3 totals 12 residues. The CDR3 reads CASSARDTEAFF. The CDR3 DNA follows: TGCGCCAGCAGCGCCCGGGACACTGAAGCTTTCTTT.

The chain combines TRBV27 with TRBJ2-7, with TRBD2 matching over 10 bases. The CDR3 is 14 amino acids. J was trimmed by 3 bases and V by 6 bases; bases with no gene match: 5. CDR1 and CDR2 (germline): MNHEY, SMNVEV (reference sequence). The CDR3 DNA is TGTGCCAGCAGCAACCTAGCGGGGGTCTACGAGCAGTACTTC. As protein: CASSNLAGVYEQYF.

V gene TRBV18 combines with J gene TRBJ1-2; D perhaps matches TRBD1 (6 bases). The germline V gene has CDR1 KGHSH and CDR2 LQKENI. The CDR3 sequence is 13 residues long. Trimming left V 3 bases short and J 10 bases short, with 15 bases between. The CDR3 sequence: CASSPGTLPPYTF. CDR3 DNA: TGTGCCAGCTCACCTGGGACACTACCCCCCTACACCTTC.

V and J are TRBV29-1 and TRBJ2-1, with TRBD2 matching over 8 bases. Germline CDR1 is SQVTM and CDR2 is ANQGSEA. This CDR3 comprises 17 residues. Germline trimming cut 0 bases from V and 5 bases from J; bases unmatched to any gene: 12. The CDR3 region has the DNA TGCAGCGTTGAAGAGGAGGGAACTAGCGGCCGCGACAATGAGCAGTTCTTC. Its translation: CSVEEEGTSGRDNEQFF.

The chain is built from TRBV5-1 and TRBJ1-5, with TRBD1 matching 8 bases. The V gene end was trimmed by 4 bases and the J gene end by 6 bases; junction bases not matched to a gene: 6. Germline values: CDR1 SGHRS, CDR2 YFSETQ. The CDR3 spans 14 residues. In DNA form, the CDR3 reads TGCGCCAGCAGCCTCTCAGGGGGCGGTCAGCCCCAGCATTTT. It specifies CASSLSGGGQPQHF.

This chain links TRBV19 with TRBJ2-3; maybe TRBD2 (5 bases). This CDR3 contains 14 residues. The V and J ends lost 1 base and 8 bases respectively, with 13 bases between them. Germline V lookup: CDR1 LNHDA, CDR2 SQIVND (reference sequence). The CDR3 spells CASSIATGEGTQYF. For the CDR3, the DNA is TGTGCCAGTAGTATAGCTACCGGAGAGGGTACGCAGTATTTT.

The chain joins TRBV19 to TRBJ1-3, with TRBD1 matching 7 bases. There are 17 residues in the CDR3. The ends lost 1 base at V and 0 bases at J; junction bases unmatched: 6. CDR1 LNHDA and CDR2 SQIVND come from the germline V gene (reference sequence). DNA of the CDR3: TGTGCCAGTAGTATAGGGACAGGCGCATTCTCTGGAAACACCATATATTTT. It codes for CASSIGTGAFSGNTIYF.

On this clone itself: At one end the junction does not follow the germline gene, possibly because of a read error. The chain couples TRBV29-1 to TRBJ1-2; TRBD1 matches at 9 bases. CDR1 is SQVTM and CDR2 is ANQGSEA in the germline V gene. CDR3 length: 15 residues. As DNA, the CDR3 is TGCAGCGTTGGAGGAATGGCGGGACAGGGTTATGGCTACGCCTTC. Its translation is CSVGGMAGQGYGYAF.